One and the same sample provided the 13 T cell receptor beta chains below, sequenced in a study of cytomegalovirus exposure and HLA in healthy donors. The PCR had 60 Vbeta and 13 Jbeta primers. Sequenced by immunoSEQ multiplex PCR; TCRdb stores in-frame clones only, minus some. The data show around 110,000 clones, with 55% to 65% seen just once and roughly 8.6% held by the top ten. The sequenced sample consisted of PBMCs. Receptors originate from a woman aged 40 to 50 in good health and CMV-seropositive.

This clone was detected only a few times. J is TRBJ2-7 and V is TRBV15; 11 nucleotides align to TRBD1. Trimming took 6 bases from V and 3 from J; bases not matched to a gene: 4. Germline V gene data show CDR1 as LNHNV and CDR2 as YYDKDF (reference sequence). This CDR3 has 14 residues. CDR3 in amino acids: CATRSGTGGYEQYF. CDR3 coding DNA: TGTGCCACCAGGAGCGGGACAGGGGGCTACGAGCAGTACTTC.

This rearrangement joins TRBV7-2 to TRBJ2-5; tentative D call: TRBD2 (6 bases). Deletions cut 1 base from V and 5 bases from J, with 17 bases between. Germline V lookup: CDR1 SGHTA, CDR2 FQGNSA. This CDR3 spans 16 amino acids. The CDR3 region is CASSLVAGRPEETQYF. Written as DNA, the CDR3 is TGTGCCAGCAGCTTAGTGGCGGGGCGTCCAGAGGAGACCCAGTACTTC.

The chain has TRBV7-9 and TRBJ1-2; 9 nucleotides match TRBD1. CDR1 and CDR2 from the germline V gene are SEHNR and FQNEAQ (reference sequence). Trimming took 7 bases from V and 2 from J; bases not matched to a gene: 5. CDR3 length equals 14 residues. In DNA, the CDR3 is TGTGCCAGCACAAGACAGGGGGTCAACTATGGCTACACCTTC. It translates to CASTRQGVNYGYTF.

This rearrangement joins TRBV7-2 to TRBJ2-7, with TRBD2 matching over 10 bases. Germline V gene sequence: CDR1 SGHTA, CDR2 FQGNSA. The CDR3 is 18 residues long. Trimming removed 6 bases from V and 7 bases from J; junction bases left unmatched: 21. In DNA form, the CDR3 reads TGTGCCAGCAGTACCTCCCCTATCGGTGCTAGCGGGAGTTATGAGCAGTACTTC. Translation gives CASSTSPIGASGSYEQYF.

The V gene is TRBV6-5, the J gene TRBJ2-1; possible D gene TRBD1, 6 bases. The length of the CDR3 is 13 residues. Germline loops: CDR1 MNHEY, CDR2 SVGAGI. The V end was cut by 5 bases, the J end by 4 bases, with 9 bases between. The CDR3 protein is CASSHGQYNEQFF. In DNA form, the CDR3 reads TGTGCCAGCAGTCACGGACAGTACAATGAGCAGTTCTTC.

This clone showed up just a few times. This chain links TRBV7-6 with TRBJ1-1; no clear D gene. Germline V gene sequence: CDR1 SGHVS, CDR2 FNYEAQ. Trimming took off 5 bases at V and 0 bases at J, with 13 bases between the two ends. The CDR3 extends over 15 amino acids. The CDR3 spells CASSKTSQLNTEAFF. DNA for the CDR3: TGTGCCAGCAGCAAGACAAGTCAATTGAACACTGAAGCTTTCTTT.

This clone has only one observation. The rearrangement links TRBV7-9 to TRBJ2-2; D ambiguous. In germline, CDR1 is SEHNR, CDR2 FQNEAQ (reference sequence). With 4 bases removed from V and 7 bases from J, the gap between germline ends came to 10 bases. The CDR3 loop spans 13 amino acids. The CDR3 coding sequence is TGTGCCAGCAGCTCTCTACCACTCGGGGAGCTGTTTTTT. Translation: CASSSLPLGELFF.

This clone occurred a few times. The V call is TRBV19, the J call TRBJ1-1, with 8 nucleotides matching TRBD1. V shed 2 bases and J 10 bases; nucleotides not matched to a gene: 3. Germline V gene data show CDR1 as LNHDA and CDR2 as SQIVND (reference sequence). CDR3 length: 12 residues. CDR3: CASSIRQGSAFF. CDR3 bases: TGTGCCAGTAGTATACGACAGGGGTCAGCTTTCTTT.

The chain carries TRBV25-1 and TRBJ2-2, with 7 bases lining up with TRBD1. Trimming removed 2 bases from V and 4 bases from J; junction bases left unmatched: 4. Germline V gene lookup returns CDR1 MGHDK and CDR2 SYGVNS. The CDR3 runs to 15 residues. The CDR3: CASSEPGQATGELFF. CDR3 nucleotide sequence: TGTGCCAGCAGTGAACCCGGACAGGCCACCGGGGAGCTGTTTTTT.

The chain employs TRBV30 and TRBJ2-2, with 7 bases fitting TRBD1. This CDR3 spans 13 amino acids. The germline gives CDR1 GTSNPN, CDR2 SVGIG (reference sequence). The V segment lost 2 bases and the J segment 4 bases; nucleotides outside the gene matches: 1. CDR3 region: CAWSRTGTGELFF. CDR3 DNA sequence: TGTGCCTGGAGTAGGACAGGCACCGGGGAGCTGTTTTTT.

This clone was seen a few times. The V gene is TRBV28, the J gene TRBJ2-7, with TRBD2 matching over 10 bases. Per germline, CDR1 MDHEN and CDR2 SYDVKM. This CDR3 is built from 21 residues. V dropped 5 bases and J dropped 3; count of bases not matched to a gene: 25. As DNA, the CDR3 is TGTGCCAGCAGTCTCACCAGCGGGAGGGGGTTTATCGGTGAGGCAGACTACGAGCAGTACTTC. This gives the protein CASSLTSGRGFIGEADYEQYF.

This clone was counted a few times. The chain employs TRBV7-7 and TRBJ2-5; 8 bases fit TRBD1. There are 14 residues in the CDR3. The germline V gene has CDR1 SSHAT and CDR2 FNYEAQ (reference sequence). Trimming removed 5 bases from V and 5 bases from J; junction bases left unmatched: 7. CDR3 coding DNA: TGTGCCAGCAGCACGACAGGGGCTGGGGAGACCCAGTACTTC. Amino acids: CASSTTGAGETQYF.

The rearrangement links TRBV4-3 to TRBJ2-7, with D perhaps TRBD1 (7 bases). The CDR3 loop spans 18 amino acids. V shed 0 bases and J shed 3 bases, with 21 bases lying between them. Germline CDR1 LGHNA, CDR2 YSLEER. The CDR3: CASSQERILPGGLYEQYF. Written as DNA, the CDR3 is TGCGCCAGCAGCCAAGAAAGGATCCTCCCAGGGGGGCTCTACGAGCAGTACTTC.